Shown below are 14 T cell receptor beta chains from a single sample sequenced in a study of blood T cell repertoires in COVID-19. Profiled with immunoSEQ multiplex PCR; TCRdb holds only in-frame clones, not every one. The data show fewer than 400,000 clones, around nine tenths seen once. The specimen was peripheral blood. The receptor set was obtained from a human donor in a cohort sampled during active COVID-19.

This chain links TRBV5-3 with TRBJ2-1, with 10 bases identical to TRBD1. TRBV5-3 is noted as an ORF with a role that remains uncertain. The ends lost 4 bases at V and 8 bases at J; junction bases unmatched: 9. CDR3 length equals 15 residues. The CDR3 DNA follows: TGTGCCAGAAGCCCACGGGACAGGGGATGGGATGAGCAGTTCTTC. Translated: CARSPRDRGWDEQFF.

This chain uses TRBV19 with TRBJ1-1; 7 bases line up with TRBD1. The CDR3 is 14 amino acids. Looked up from germline, CDR1 is LNHDA and CDR2 is SQIVND (reference sequence). The V segment lost 4 bases and the J segment 1 base; nucleotides outside the gene matches: 3. CDR3 residues: CASSTTGANTEAFF. In DNA form, the CDR3 reads TGTGCCAGTAGTACTACAGGGGCGAACACTGAAGCTTTCTTT. The whole variable domain, filled in from reference TRBV19 and TRBJ1-1, reads DGGITQSPKYLFRKEGQNVTLSCEQNLNHDAMYWYRQDPGQGLRLIYYSQIVNDFQKGDIAEGYSVSREKKESFPLTVTSAQKNPTAFYLCASSTTGANTEAFFGQGTRLTVV.

The count of this clone is one. V and J are TRBV6-5 and TRBJ1-2; TRBD1 agrees at 8 bases. CDR3 length equals 15 residues. V was pared by 3 bases and J by 8 bases, with 11 bases of the junction left unmatched. The germline gives CDR1 MNHEY, CDR2 SVGAGI. CDR3 nucleotide sequence: TGTGCCAGCAGTTATCGGACAGGGCAAGAAAAAGGCTACACCTTC. Protein: CASSYRTGQEKGYTF.

The chain carries TRBV9 and TRBJ2-3, with a possible D match to TRBD1 (5 bases). V was pared by 0 bases and J by 0 bases, with 8 bases between. This CDR3 has 15 residues. Germline-derived CDR1 and CDR2 are SGDLS and YYNGEE. CDR3 amino acids: CASSVDRPSTDTQYF. The DNA for the CDR3 is TGTGCCAGCAGCGTAGACAGGCCTAGCACAGATACGCAGTATTTT.

This rearrangement joins TRBV7-6 to TRBJ1-5, with a tentative D call TRBD1 (6 bases). The CDR3 is 17 residues long. The V gene lost 4 bases and the J gene lost 3 bases, with 19 bases spanning the gap. Germline assignment: CDR1 SGHVS and CDR2 FNYEAQ. In DNA, the CDR3 is TGTGCCAGCAGCTCCACTTGGGGGGGCGCGGACAATCAGCCCCAGCATTTT. The encoded protein is CASSSTWGGADNQPQHF.

CDR3 loop: CASSFSGGSTYEQYF. The CDR3 nucleotides read TGTGCCAGCAGCTTTAGCGGGGGGTCCACCTACGAGCAGTACTTC. The J gene is TRBJ2-7, the V gene TRBV3-1 (or the pseudogene TRBV3-2); TRBD2 agrees at 10 bases. This CDR3 contains 15 residues. Germline CDR1 LGHDT, CDR2 YNNKEL (reference sequence). The trim removed 5 bases at V and 2 bases at J, leaving 6 bases unmatched.

This chain links TRBV4-1 with TRBJ2-5; TRBD2 agrees at 8 bases. The CDR3 is 16 amino acids. J lost 5 bases, V lost 3 bases, and 11 bases had no gene match. Germline V gene lookup returns CDR1 MGHRA and CDR2 YSYEKL. The CDR3 DNA reads TGCGCCAGCAGCCATGCGACTAGCGCAGGCGGTGAGACCCAGTACTTC. Its translation is CASSHATSAGGETQYF.

The chain carries TRBV2 and TRBJ1-6; 12 bases are shared with TRBD1. The ends lost 5 bases at V and 10 bases at J; junction bases unmatched: 18. The CDR3 sequence is 19 residues long. CDR1 and CDR2 (germline): SNHLY, FYNNEI. The CDR3 DNA is TGTGCCAGCAGTAACCCCCGGGACAGGGGGCTTCGAGGAATATCACCCCTCCACTTT. It encodes CASSNPRDRGLRGISPLHF.

J is TRBJ2-5 and V is TRBV11-2; TRBD2 matches 13 bases. From germline, CDR1 is SGHAT and CDR2 FQNNGV. V shed 4 bases and J 2 bases; nucleotides not matched to a gene: 4. This CDR3 has 16 amino acids. The CDR3: CASSWGLAGFQETQYF. The CDR3 nucleotides are TGTGCCAGCAGCTGGGGACTAGCGGGGTTTCAAGAGACCCAGTACTTC.

The gene calls are TRBV9 and TRBJ1-3, with 9 bases that match TRBD1. CDR1 is SGDLS and CDR2 is YYNGEE in the germline V gene. Trimming took 2 bases from V and 0 from J; bases not matched to a gene: 6. The CDR3 is made up of 17 amino acids. CDR3 sequence (DNA): TGTGCCAGCAGCGTCGGGACAGGGCCCTACTCTGGAAACACCATATATTTT. Translation gives CASSVGTGPYSGNTIYF.

The rearrangement links TRBV4-2 to TRBJ2-1; 8 bases match TRBD2. This CDR3 contains 16 residues. V lost 4 bases to trimming and J lost 4 bases; unmatched junction nucleotides: 9. The germline gives CDR1 LGHNA, CDR2 YNFKEQ. Written as DNA, the CDR3 is TGTGCCAGCAGCCCCTCGGCCGGGAGGGGGTACAATGAGCAGTTCTTC. Translating gives CASSPSAGRGYNEQFF.

V is TRBV19 and J is TRBJ1-1; maybe TRBD1 (6 bases). Trimming stripped 7 bases from V and 1 base from J, with 16 bases between. Germline values: CDR1 LNHDA, CDR2 SQIVND (reference sequence). The CDR3 is 15 residues long. CDR3 DNA sequence: TGTGCCAGTACTGAATACAGGGTCGGGAACACTGAAGCTTTCTTT. Residues: CASTEYRVGNTEAFF.

The chain links TRBV4-2 to TRBJ1-2, with 12 bases identical to TRBD1. After removal of 4 bases from V and 8 bases from J, the junction contained 14 bases not matched to a gene. From germline, CDR1 is LGHNA and CDR2 YNFKEQ. There are 17 residues in the CDR3. The DNA for the CDR3 is TGTGCCAGCAGCCGGAGAACTAGGGACAGGGGGCCCTGGGGCTACACCTTC. Translating gives CASSRRTRDRGPWGYTF.

V usage is TRBV19 and J usage is TRBJ2-1, with 9 bases fitting TRBD1. V shed 6 bases, J shed 4 bases, and the junction held 7 bases outside the gene matches. CDR1 and CDR2 from the germline V gene are LNHDA and SQIVND (reference sequence). The CDR3 contains 15 residues. CDR3 DNA sequence: TGTGCCAGTAGCCCCGGACAGGGGTGGTACAATGAGCAGTTCTTC. This translates into CASSPGQGWYNEQFF.